This T cell receptor (beta chain) originates from a study of blood T cell repertoires in COVID-19. About the research overall: PBMCs, B-cell-depleted T cells, or T cells were the source of the cDNA or gDNA that made up the material.

This clone was observed a handful of times. Method: immunoSEQ multiplex PCR; TCRdb's copy keeps in-frame clones and lacks some. This table has under 250,000 clones, 83% appearing once. Germline CDR1 is LNHDA and CDR2 is SQIVND (reference sequence). The CDR3 is made up of 13 amino acids. Deletions cut 8 bases from V and 6 bases from J, with 13 bases between. This chain links TRBV19 with TRBJ2-2, with a possible D match to TRBD1 (8 bases). The receptor was isolated from a woman in her 70s with active or convalescent COVID-19. Material for sequencing was peripheral blood. The CDR3 sequence is CASSQGGAGELFF. The CDR3 DNA reads as TGTGCCAGTTCACAGGGGGGGGCCGGGGAGCTGTTTTTT.